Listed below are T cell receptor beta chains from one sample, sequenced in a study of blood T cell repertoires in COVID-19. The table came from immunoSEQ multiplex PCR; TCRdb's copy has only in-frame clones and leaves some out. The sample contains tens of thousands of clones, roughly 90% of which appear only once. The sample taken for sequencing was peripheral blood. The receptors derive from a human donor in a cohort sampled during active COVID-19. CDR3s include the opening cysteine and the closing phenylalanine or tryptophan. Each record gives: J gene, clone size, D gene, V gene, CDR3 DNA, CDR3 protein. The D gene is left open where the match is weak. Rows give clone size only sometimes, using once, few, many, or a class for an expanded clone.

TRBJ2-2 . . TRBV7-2 TGTGCCAGCAGCCTCCAGGGGCCAACCGGGGAGCTGTTTTTT CASSLQGPTGELFF
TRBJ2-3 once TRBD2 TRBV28 TGTGCCAGCAGTTTACGCTTACTAGCGGGGTCAGATACGCAGTATTTT CASSLRLLAGSDTQYF
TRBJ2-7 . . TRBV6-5 TGTGCCAGCAGTCCGGACTCCGCAGGCTCCTACGAGCAGTACTTC CASSPDSAGSYEQYF
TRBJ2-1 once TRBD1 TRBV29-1 TGCAGCGTCACGGGACAGGGTATGGTGAAGCAGTTCTTC CSVTGQGMVKQFF
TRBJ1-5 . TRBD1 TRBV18 TGTGCCAGCTCACCCTTGGGGACAGGGGGGGATCAGCCCCAGCATTTT CASSPLGTGGDQPQHF
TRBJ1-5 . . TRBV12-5 TGTGCTAGTGGTACAGCCTCGAAGGTCCAGCATTTT CASGTASKVQHF
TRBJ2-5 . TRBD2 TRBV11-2 TGTGCCAGCAGCTTTGGACTAGCGACCCAGTACTTC CASSFGLATQYF
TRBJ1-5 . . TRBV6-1 TGTGCCAGCAGTGAAGAGATAGCAGGGAACGATCAGCCCCAGCATTTT CASSEEIAGNDQPQHF
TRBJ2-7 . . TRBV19 TGTGCCAGTAGTATGCGACAGTCCCCTACCTACGAGCAGTACTTC CASSMRQSPTYEQYF
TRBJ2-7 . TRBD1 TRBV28 TGTGCCAGCAGTTTCAAACAGCGCGGACAGGGGGCTGCCTACGAGCAGTACTTC CASSFKQRGQGAAYEQYF
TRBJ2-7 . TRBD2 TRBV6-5 TGTGCCAGCAGTTACTCGGCTAGCGGGAGTTACGAGCAGTACTTC CASSYSASGSYEQYF
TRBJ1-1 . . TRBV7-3 TGTGCCAGCAGCTCCGGCGGGTTTCCTGAAGCTTTCTTT CASSSGGFPEAFF
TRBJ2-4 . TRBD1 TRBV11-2 TGTGCCAGCAGCTTACTGGCAGGGGGATACATTCAGTACTTC CASSLLAGGYIQYF
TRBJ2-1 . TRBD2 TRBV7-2 TGTGCCAGCAGCCTCAGCGGGAGCTCCTACAATGAGCAGTTCTTC CASSLSGSSYNEQFF
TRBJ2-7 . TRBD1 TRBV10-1 TGCGCCAGCAGTGAGGATCCCGGGACAGGGCTCCGCGAGCAGTACTTC CASSEDPGTGLREQYF
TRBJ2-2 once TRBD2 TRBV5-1 TGCGCCAGCGGTAATAGCGGGGGAACGAACACCGGGGAGCTGTTTTTT CASGNSGGTNTGELFF
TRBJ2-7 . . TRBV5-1 TGCGCCAGCAGCTCAACACAGGGTAGGAACGAGCAGTACTTC CASSSTQGRNEQYF
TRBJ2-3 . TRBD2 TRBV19 TGTGCCAGTAGTATTCGAGCGGGAGGGGTGGATACGCAGTATTTT CASSIRAGGVDTQYF
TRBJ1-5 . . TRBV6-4 TGTGCCAGCAGTCTTCTACCTAATCAGCCCCAGCATTTT CASSLLPNQPQHF
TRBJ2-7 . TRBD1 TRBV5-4 TGTGCCAGCAGCTTCGGACAGGGAAGCGAGCAGTACTTC CASSFGQGSEQYF
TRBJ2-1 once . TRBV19 TGTGCCAGTAGAGATCAGGTTATGGGTGAGCAGTTCTTC CASRDQVMGEQFF
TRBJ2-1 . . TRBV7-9 TGTGCCAGCAGCTTATTTACGGGCGGGGATGAGCAGTTCTTC CASSLFTGGDEQFF
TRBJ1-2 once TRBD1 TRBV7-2 TGTGCCAGCAGCTTAGGACAGGGCGTCCCTGGGGGCTACACCTTC CASSLGQGVPGGYTF
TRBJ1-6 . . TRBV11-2 TGTGCCAGCAGCTTAGATGGGCAGAATGGGAATTCACCCCTCCACTTT CASSLDGQNGNSPLHF
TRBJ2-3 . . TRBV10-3 TGTGCCATCAGTGGGCGGTCGACCACAGATACGCAGTATTTT CAISGRSTTDTQYF
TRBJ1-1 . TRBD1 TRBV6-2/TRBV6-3 TGTGCCAGCAGTTACAGGGGGCCCGGCGACACTGAAGCTTTCTTT CASSYRGPGDTEAFF
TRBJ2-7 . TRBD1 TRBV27 TGTGCCAGCAGTTGGGGCAGACAGGGAAGGCGTGAAGAGCAGTACTTC CASSWGRQGRREEQYF
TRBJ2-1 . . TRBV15 TGTGCCACCAGCAGAGATAGGGGGAGCTCCTACAATGAGCAGTTCTTC CATSRDRGSSYNEQFF
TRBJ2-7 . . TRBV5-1 TGCGCCAGCAGCTTGGCCTTTAGCTCCTACGAGCAGTACTTC CASSLAFSSYEQYF
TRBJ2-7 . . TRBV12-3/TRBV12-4 TGTGCCAGCAGTTTAGGAGGGATCGACGAGCAGTACTTC CASSLGGIDEQYF
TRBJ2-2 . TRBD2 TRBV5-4 TGTGCCAGCAGCTTGGATGGCGGGAGGGCGGCCGGGGAGCTGTTTTTT CASSLDGGRAAGELFF
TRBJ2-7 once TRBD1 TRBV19 TGTGCCAGTAGACGTACCGGGACAGGGGGCGAGCAGTACTTC CASRRTGTGGEQYF
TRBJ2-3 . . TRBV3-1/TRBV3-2 TGTGCCAGCAGCCCCAGGGTAGGAGATACGCAGTATTTT CASSPRVGDTQYF
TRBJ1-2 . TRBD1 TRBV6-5 TGTGCCAGCAGCAGGACAGGGCTTGGTGGCTACACCTTC CASSRTGLGGYTF
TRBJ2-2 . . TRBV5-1 TGCGCCAGCAGCACGTCAAACAGGGACAACACCGGGGAGCTGTTTTTT CASSTSNRDNTGELFF
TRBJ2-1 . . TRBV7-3 TGTGCCAGCAGCTTTGTAGCGCCGGAGGTCCCCTCCTACAATGAGCAGTTCTTC CASSFVAPEVPSYNEQFF
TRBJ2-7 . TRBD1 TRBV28 TGTGCCAGCAGTGATCCGACAGGGGGCGACTACGAGCAGCACTTC CASSDPTGGDYEQHF
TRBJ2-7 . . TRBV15 TGTGCCACCAGCAAACCAAACAGGGGAGGATACGAGCAGTACTTC CATSKPNRGGYEQYF